This T cell receptor (beta chain) was recovered during a study of blood T cells in healthy people across ages. Study-wide points: The unknown donor CMV status may have confounded expanded clonotype changes. Measured against age, TCR beta diversity per million T cells decreased in a roughly linear manner. Diversity figures derived from one million T cells were judged to underestimate the true value.

In germline, CDR1 is MDHEN, CDR2 SYDVKM. Unmatched junction bases numbered 3, after V lost 2 bases and J lost 5 bases. The CDR3 has 15 amino acids. With a J-beta primer mix and a sample-barcoded 5' primer, a second PCR ran about 7 to 11 cycles. Each cDNA molecule was tagged by a template-switch adaptor with 12 random nucleotides. TCRdb re-analysed the 5' RACE reads in MiXCR, keeping a single row per CDR3 protein. The table records fewer than 750,000 distinct CDR3 sequences, about 51% of them present only once. A few counts support this clonotype. The antigen remains undetermined. Sequenced material: blood. This clonotype was obtained from a woman of 80 years or more in good health. The J gene is TRBJ2-2, the V gene TRBV28, with 9 bases that match TRBD1. The CDR3 reads CASSLAGTGTGELFF. CDR3 nucleotides: TGTGCCAGCAGTTTAGCCGGGACAGGGACCGGGGAGCTGTTTTTT.